This T cell receptor (beta chain) is drawn from a study of blood T cells in healthy people across ages. Sample-barcoded 5' priming and a J-beta primer mix drove a second PCR of roughly 6 to 12 cycles. Tagging of each cDNA molecule was performed by a template-switch adaptor with 12 random nucleotides. Each CDR3 protein gets one entry after TCRdb re-called the 5' RACE reads with MiXCR. Of more than 650,000 distinct CDR3 sequences listed, 22% are singletons. Germline V gives CDR1 KGHSH, CDR2 LQKENI. The CDR3 sequence is 17 residues long. V lost 3 bases and J lost 2, with 19 bases in between. The sequence was collected from a man between 65 and 80 years old in good health. This chain uses TRBV18 with TRBJ1-1; no clear D. Sequenced input: blood. CDR3 in amino acids: CASSPRLEGVGNTEAFF. The CDR3 nucleotides are TGTGCCAGCTCACCCCGATTGGAGGGAGTAGGAAACACTGAAGCTTTCTTT.